The 21 T cell receptor beta chains in this list originate from one sample, sequenced in a study of blood T cell repertoires in COVID-19. Produced via immunoSEQ multiplex PCR; TCRdb's table is partial and in-frame only. The sample lists 450,000 to 500,000 clones; approximately 85% were seen once. Sequencing was performed on peripheral blood. Receptors were obtained from a human donor in a cohort sampled during active COVID-19.

The rearrangement uses TRBV6-2 or TRBV6-3 and TRBJ1-1; D is unclear. The V end lost 2 bases, the J end lost 4 bases, and 8 bases lay between the germline ends. Germline CDR1 MNHEY, CDR2 SVGEGT. This CDR3 spans 13 amino acids. The CDR3 region is CASSYAGVTEAFF. Here the CDR3 DNA reads TGTGCCAGCAGTTACGCGGGCGTCACTGAAGCTTTCTTT.

The chain carries TRBV19 and TRBJ2-2; 9 nucleotides line up with TRBD2. After removal of 5 bases from V and 3 bases from J, the junction contained 10 bases not matched to a gene. CDR3 size: 17 residues. Germline CDR1 and CDR2: LNHDA and SQIVND (reference sequence). In nucleotides, the CDR3 is TGTGCCAGTAGTCTAAAGCGGGAGGAGGCGGACACCGGGGAGCTGTTTTTT. It is translated as CASSLKREEADTGELFF. Filled out from reference TRBV19 and TRBJ2-2, the complete variable domain reads DGGITQSPKYLFRKEGQNVTLSCEQNLNHDAMYWYRQDPGQGLRLIYYSQIVNDFQKGDIAEGYSVSREKKESFPLTVTSAQKNPTAFYLCASSLKREEADTGELFFGEGSRLTVL.

This rearrangement joins TRBV7-2 to TRBJ2-5; no definite D call. Germline loops: CDR1 SGHTA, CDR2 FQGNSA. Trimming removed 1 base at V and 5 bases at J, with 8 bases between. The CDR3 is 13 amino acids. In DNA form, the CDR3 reads TGTGCCAGCAGCTTAGGTGTCGGGGAGACCCAGTACTTC. Translated, it gives CASSLGVGETQYF.

The chain is built from TRBV12-5 and TRBJ2-7; TRBD2 agrees at 7 bases. The CDR3 covers 14 residues. From germline, CDR1 is LGHNT and CDR2 FRNRAP. The V gene end was trimmed by 6 bases and the J gene end by 0 bases; junction bases not matched to a gene: 5. In DNA form, the CDR3 reads TGTGCTAGTGGCCCGCGGGGGAGCTCCTACGAGCAGTACTTC. Amino acids: CASGPRGSSYEQYF.

This clone was found once. This chain connects TRBV7-8 to TRBJ2-3, with D maybe TRBD2 (6 bases). Germline V gene sequence: CDR1 SGHVS, CDR2 FQNEAQ. The CDR3 has 14 amino acids. The V end was cut by 3 bases, the J end by 2 bases, with 9 bases between. CDR3 DNA: TGTGCCAGCAGCTTTAGCGGATACACAGATACGCAGTATTTT. This gives the protein CASSFSGYTDTQYF.

V and J are TRBV3-1 (or the pseudogene TRBV3-2) and TRBJ2-3, with D maybe TRBD2 (6 bases). The CDR3 loop spans 13 amino acids. CDR1 and CDR2 from the germline V gene are LGHDT and YNNKEL (reference sequence). The ends were cut back, 8 bases at V and 3 bases at J, with 12 bases in the middle. CDR3 bases: TGTGCCAGCGCGGGATCGGGGACAGATACGCAGTATTTT. Translating it yields CASAGSGTDTQYF.

The chain has TRBV9 and TRBJ2-3; tentative D call: TRBD1 (5 bases). Germline CDR1 is SGDLS and CDR2 is YYNGEE. There are 16 residues in the CDR3. V was cut by 0 bases and J by 2 bases, with 13 bases left in between. CDR3 protein: CASSVVPRQITDTQYF. CDR3 DNA: TGTGCCAGCAGCGTAGTCCCGAGACAGATCACAGATACGCAGTATTTT.

The CDR3 region has the DNA TGTGCCAGCAGTTACACAGGGAAGTTCGGCTACACCTTC. Amino acid sequence: CASSYTGKFGYTF. V gene TRBV6-5 combines with J gene TRBJ1-2; a weak D match, TRBD1 (6 bases). The germline V gene encodes CDR1 MNHEY and CDR2 SVGAGI. The CDR3 extends over 13 amino acids. V shed 2 bases and J shed 8 bases, with 12 bases lying between them.

The rearrangement joins TRBV5-1 to TRBJ2-2; the D gene is possibly TRBD1 (6 bases). Germline V lookup: CDR1 SGHRS, CDR2 YFSETQ. CDR3 size: 17 residues. Trimming took 1 base from V and 3 from J, leaving 16 bases between them. DNA of the CDR3: TGCGCCAGCAGCTTGAGGCCGCAGGGGAGTGACACCGGGGAGCTGTTTTTT. Translation: CASSLRPQGSDTGELFF.

This clone was found once. One end of the junction does not line up with germline, which may come from a read error. J is TRBJ1-3 and V is TRBV19; 7 bases align to TRBD1. The CDR3 is 16 residues long. Germline V CDR1 and CDR2: LNHDA, SQIVND (reference sequence). CDR3 nucleotide sequence: TGCGCCGTTTTTGGAGACAGGGTTAGCTCTGGAAACACCATATATTTT. Its translation: CAVFGDRVSSGNTIYF.

The genes are TRBV5-5 and TRBJ2-2; TRBD2 matches 10 bases. Per the germline V gene, CDR1 is SGHKS and CDR2 is YYEKEE (reference sequence). J was trimmed by 0 bases and V by 5 bases; bases with no gene match: 4. The CDR3 runs 16 residues. The CDR3 loop reads CASRLAGAPNTGELFF. The DNA of the CDR3 is TGTGCCAGCAGGCTAGCGGGAGCCCCGAACACCGGGGAGCTGTTTTTT.

The rearrangement joins TRBV7-2 to TRBJ1-1; D is possibly TRBD1 (5 bases). The germline gives CDR1 SGHTA, CDR2 FQGNSA. The CDR3 totals 15 residues. V lost 0 bases to trimming and J lost 5 bases, with 13 bases between them. Written as DNA, the CDR3 is TGTGCCAGCAGCTTAGCTGGGATCCGGGGGACTGAAGCTTTCTTT. Protein sequence: CASSLAGIRGTEAFF.

The chain carries TRBV19 and TRBJ1-4; no firm D call. Trimming pared 3 bases from V and 6 bases from J, leaving 8 bases between. CDR3 size: 13 residues. Germline V gene data show CDR1 as LNHDA and CDR2 as SQIVND (reference sequence). CDR3: CASSMKRDEKLFF. The CDR3 region has the DNA TGTGCCAGTAGTATGAAGAGGGATGAAAAACTGTTTTTT.

This clone came up once. The chain carries TRBV7-2 and TRBJ1-1; 7 bases are a match to TRBD1. V shed 1 base, J shed 8 bases, and the junction held 7 bases outside the gene matches. CDR1 SGHTA and CDR2 FQGNSA come from the germline V gene. This CDR3 has 14 residues. This CDR3 reads CASSLVGQDQEAFF. CDR3 nucleotide sequence: TGTGCCAGCAGCTTAGTTGGACAGGACCAAGAAGCTTTCTTT.

The gene calls are TRBV6-5 and TRBJ2-2, with TRBD1 matching over 7 bases. The germline V gene has CDR1 MNHEY and CDR2 SVGAGI. The CDR3 runs to 14 residues. V was pared by 8 bases and J by 3 bases, with 6 bases of the junction left unmatched. The CDR3 sequence is CASADRDHTGELFF. The CDR3 DNA reads as TGTGCCAGCGCAGACAGGGACCACACCGGGGAGCTGTTTTTT.

The J gene is TRBJ2-1, the V gene TRBV18; D is perhaps TRBD2 (6 bases). Germline V gives CDR1 KGHSH, CDR2 LQKENI. Deletions cut 5 bases from V and 7 bases from J, with 21 bases between. This CDR3 spans 16 amino acids. Written as DNA, the CDR3 is TGTGCCAGCTCAGCTCGGGGGTCCCCTAGGATTAATGAGCAGTTCTTC. As protein: CASSARGSPRINEQFF. Complete variable domain (other parts from reference TRBV18 and TRBJ2-1): NAGVMQNPRHLVRRRGQEARLRCSPMKGHSHVYWYRQLPEEGLKFMVYLQKENIIDESGMPKERFSAEFPKEGPSILRIQQVVRGDSAAYFCASSARGSPRINEQFFGPGTRLTVL.

The gene calls are TRBV10-2 and TRBJ1-1, with D possibly TRBD1 on 5 matching bases. V was pared by 3 bases and J by 1 base, with 9 bases between. Per germline, CDR1 WSHSY and CDR2 SAAADI. CDR3 size: 14 residues. This chain's CDR3 is CASSDREANTEAFF. The CDR3 nucleotides are TGCGCCAGCAGTGACAGGGAGGCGAACACTGAAGCTTTCTTT.

The chain joins TRBV7-3 to TRBJ1-2; D may be TRBD1 (5 bases). The CDR3 covers 13 residues. V lost 2 bases and J 6 bases, leaving 10 bases between the germline ends. Germline V lookup: CDR1 SGHTA, CDR2 FQGTGA. CDR3 sequence reads: CASSLRAGHGYTF. The CDR3 DNA is TGTGCCAGCAGCTTACGGGCAGGGCATGGCTACACCTTC.

This chain links TRBV28 with TRBJ1-5; no firm D call. The CDR3 spans 16 residues. V gave up 2 bases and J gave up 4 bases, with 15 bases separating them. The germline V gene encodes CDR1 MDHEN and CDR2 SYDVKM. The CDR3 sequence is CASSLPMPGSNQPQHF. The CDR3 region has the DNA TGTGCCAGCAGTTTACCCATGCCGGGATCAAATCAGCCCCAGCATTTT.

The genes are TRBV2 and TRBJ1-2; the D is unclear. The CDR3 has 15 amino acids. Germline V gives CDR1 SNHLY, CDR2 FYNNEI. Trimming shortened V by 2 bases and J by 8 bases, and 18 bases separated the two germline ends. The DNA for the CDR3 is TGTGCCAGCAGTGAATCCGGCAGCCCAACGAGGGGCTACACCTTC. It specifies CASSESGSPTRGYTF.

The chain links TRBV2 to TRBJ2-7; the D gene is possibly TRBD2 (6 bases). V dropped 0 bases and J dropped 5 bases, with 8 bases sitting between them. The CDR3 sequence is 13 residues long. The germline CDR1 and CDR2 sequences are SNHLY and FYNNEI. In nucleotides, the CDR3 is TGTGCCAGCAGTGAAGCACAGCGGGACGAGCAGTACTTC. This sequence encodes CASSEAQRDEQYF.